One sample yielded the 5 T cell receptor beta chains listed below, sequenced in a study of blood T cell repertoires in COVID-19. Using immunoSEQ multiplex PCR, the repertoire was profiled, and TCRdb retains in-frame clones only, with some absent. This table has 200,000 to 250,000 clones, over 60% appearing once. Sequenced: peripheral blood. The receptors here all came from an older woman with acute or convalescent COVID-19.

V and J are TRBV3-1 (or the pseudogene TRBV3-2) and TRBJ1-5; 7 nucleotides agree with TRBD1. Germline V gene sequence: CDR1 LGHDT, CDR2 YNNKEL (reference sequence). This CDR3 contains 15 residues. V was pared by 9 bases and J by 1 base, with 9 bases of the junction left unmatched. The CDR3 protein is CASRKIQGSNQPQHF. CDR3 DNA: TGTGCCAGTCGGAAGATACAGGGGAGCAATCAGCCCCAGCATTTT.

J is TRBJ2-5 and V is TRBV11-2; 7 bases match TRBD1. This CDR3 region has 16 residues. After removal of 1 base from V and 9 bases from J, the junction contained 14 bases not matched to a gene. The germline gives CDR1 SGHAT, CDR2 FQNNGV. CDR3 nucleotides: TGTGCCAGCAGCTTAGGACAGGGTCCTGCGGTGGGCGCCCAGTACTTC. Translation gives CASSLGQGPAVGAQYF.

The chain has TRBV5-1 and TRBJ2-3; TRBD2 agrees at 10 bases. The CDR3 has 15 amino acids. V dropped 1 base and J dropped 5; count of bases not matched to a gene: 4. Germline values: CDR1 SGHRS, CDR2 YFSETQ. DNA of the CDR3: TGCGCCAGCAGCTTGAGTCCTAGCGGGGGAGATACGCAGTATTTT. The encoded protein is CASSLSPSGGDTQYF.

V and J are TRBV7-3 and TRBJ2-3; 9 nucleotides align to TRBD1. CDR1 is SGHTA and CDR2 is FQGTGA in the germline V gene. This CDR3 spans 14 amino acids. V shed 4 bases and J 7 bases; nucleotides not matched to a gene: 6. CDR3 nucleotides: TGTGCCAGCAGCTGGGACAGGGAGTCCAATACGCAGTATTTT. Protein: CASSWDRESNTQYF.

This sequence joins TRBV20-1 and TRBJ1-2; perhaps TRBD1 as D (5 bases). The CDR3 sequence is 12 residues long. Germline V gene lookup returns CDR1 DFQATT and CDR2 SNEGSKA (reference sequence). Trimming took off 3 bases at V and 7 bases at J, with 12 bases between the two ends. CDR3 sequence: CSASTTGSGYTF. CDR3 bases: TGCAGTGCTAGTACAACAGGATCTGGCTACACCTTC.